This is a list of T cell receptor beta chains from one sample in a study of regulatory T cells in long-lasting Graves disease. One entry per CDR3 protein results from TCRdb running MiXCR on the multiplex PCR reads. The sample yields roughly 500,000 distinct CDR3 sequences, roughly 13% seen once. The same data also contributed to another study, on T cells in Graves' hyperthyroidism and ophthalmopathy.

The specimen comprised peripheral blood mononuclear cells (PBMCs), sampled at new diagnosis, from a patient treated with antithyroid drugs. These receptors all come from a man aged 25-40 years with Graves disease. Both conserved end residues are part of each CDR3. A D gene is named only where the DNA matches it firmly. Expanded clones are given a class, and other clones once, few, many or no size at all.

abundance,d_gene,v_gene,j_gene,CDR3aa,CDR3nt
many,-,TRBV5-5,TRBJ2-1,CASSPGGGGNEQFF,TGTGCCAGCAGCCCCGGAGGGGGGGGCAATGAGCAGTTCTTC
many,-,TRBV7-2,TRBJ2-2,CASSLMSSANTGELFF,TGTGCCAGCAGCTTAATGTCTAGCGCGAACACCGGGGAGCTGTTTTTT
few,-,TRBV11-2,TRBJ1-5,CASSLEGASQPQHF,TGTGCCAGCAGCTTGGAGGGCGCGAGTCAGCCCCAGCATTTT
many,-,TRBV12-3/TRBV12-4,TRBJ2-3,CASSLGDTRTDTQYF,TGTGCCAGCAGTTTAGGGGACACTCGCACAGATACGCAGTATTTT
-,-,TRBV7-9,TRBJ1-1,CASSERGGSTEAFF,TGTGCCAGCAGCGAGCGGGGGGGGTCCACTGAAGCTTTCTTT
-,-,TRBV7-9,TRBJ2-7,CASSLRGFGTGTYEQYF,TGTGCCAGCAGCTTAAGGGGTTTCGGTACAGGTACCTACGAGCAGTACTTC
many,-,TRBV27,TRBJ1-2,CASSPYTADYGYTF,TGTGCCAGCAGTCCCTATACAGCGGATTATGGCTACACCTTC
many,TRBD2,TRBV12-3/TRBV12-4,TRBJ2-3,CASSSFGTSGSLTQYF,TGTGCCAGCAGTTCGTTTGGGACTAGCGGGAGTCTCACGCAGTATTTT
-,TRBD1,TRBV20-1,TRBJ1-4,CSARDPRGQTNEKLFF,TGCAGTGCTAGAGATCCCAGGGGGCAGACTAATGAAAAACTGTTTTTT
many,TRBD1,TRBV6-1,TRBJ2-3,CASSLRQGLSTDTQYF,TGTGCCAGCAGCCTTCGACAGGGCCTAAGCACAGATACGCAGTATTTT
-,-,TRBV4-1,TRBJ1-5,CASSHREDNQDGNQPQHF,TGCGCCAGCAGCCACCGAGAGGACAACCAGGATGGCAATCAGCCCCAGCATTTT
-,TRBD1,TRBV27,TRBJ1-2,CASKTRGQRNYGYTF,TGTGCCAGCAAAACCCGGGGACAGCGAAACTATGGCTACACCTTC
-,-,TRBV4-1,TRBJ2-7,CASSQEDSEATDEQYF,TGCGCCAGCAGCCAAGAAGACTCGGAAGCGACGGACGAGCAGTACTTC
many,TRBD2,TRBV3-1,TRBJ2-7,CASSPGTSAYEQYF,TGTGCCAGCAGCCCTGGGACTAGCGCCTACGAGCAGTACTTC
many,-,TRBV7-2,TRBJ2-2,CASSWDGTNTGELFF,TGTGCCAGCAGTTGGGACGGCACGAACACCGGGGAGCTGTTTTTT
many,TRBD1,TRBV29-1,TRBJ2-1,CSVGDRAGEQFF,TGCAGCGTTGGGGACAGGGCGGGTGAGCAGTTCTTC
many,-,TRBV2,TRBJ1-1,CASRAELNTEAFF,TGTGCCAGCAGAGCGGAGTTAAACACTGAAGCTTTCTTT
few,-,TRBV4-2,TRBJ2-7,CASSLSSATSYEQYF,TGTGCCAGCAGCCTTTCTAGCGCGACCTCCTACGAGCAGTACTTC
many,TRBD1,TRBV19,TRBJ1-1,CAVQGRGEAFF,TGTGCCGTCCAAGGCAGGGGGGAAGCTTTCTTT
many,TRBD2,TRBV6-1,TRBJ2-5,CASKGLQETQYF,TGTGCCAGCAAGGGACTACAAGAGACCCAGTACTTC